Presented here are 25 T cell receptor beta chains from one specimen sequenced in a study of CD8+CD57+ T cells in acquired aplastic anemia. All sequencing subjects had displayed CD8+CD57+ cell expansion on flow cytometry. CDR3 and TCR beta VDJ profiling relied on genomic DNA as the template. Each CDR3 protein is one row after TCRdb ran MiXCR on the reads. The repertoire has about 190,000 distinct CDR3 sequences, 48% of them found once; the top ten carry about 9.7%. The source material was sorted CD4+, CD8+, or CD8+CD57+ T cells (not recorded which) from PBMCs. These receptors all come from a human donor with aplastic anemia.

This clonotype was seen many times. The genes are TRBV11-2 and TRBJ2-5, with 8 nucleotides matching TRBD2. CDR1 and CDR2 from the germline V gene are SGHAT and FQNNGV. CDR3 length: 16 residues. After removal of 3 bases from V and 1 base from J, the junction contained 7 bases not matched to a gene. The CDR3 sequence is CASSFWSGSAQETQYF. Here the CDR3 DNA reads TGTGCCAGCAGCTTTTGGAGCGGGAGTGCCCAAGAGACCCAGTACTTC.

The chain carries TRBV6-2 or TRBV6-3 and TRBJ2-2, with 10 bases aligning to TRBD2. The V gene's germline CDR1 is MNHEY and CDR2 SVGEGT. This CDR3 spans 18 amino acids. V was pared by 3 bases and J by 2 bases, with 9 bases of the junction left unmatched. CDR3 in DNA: TGTGCCAGCAGTTATCAAACTAGCGGGATGACTAACACCGGGGAGCTGTTTTTT. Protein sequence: CASSYQTSGMTNTGELFF.

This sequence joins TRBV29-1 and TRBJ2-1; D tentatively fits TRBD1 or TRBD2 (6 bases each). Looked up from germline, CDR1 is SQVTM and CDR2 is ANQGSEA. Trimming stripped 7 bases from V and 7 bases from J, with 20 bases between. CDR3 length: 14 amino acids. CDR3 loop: CSAGGQDTWNEQFF. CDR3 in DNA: TGCAGCGCCGGGGGCCAGGATACGTGGAATGAGCAGTTCTTC.

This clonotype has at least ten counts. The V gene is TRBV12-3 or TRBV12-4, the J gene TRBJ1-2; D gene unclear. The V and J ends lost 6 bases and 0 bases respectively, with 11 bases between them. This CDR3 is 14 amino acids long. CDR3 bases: TGTGCCAGCAGGGCGGGATCGGCTAACTATGGCTACACCTTC. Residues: CASRAGSANYGYTF.

The DNA of the CDR3 is TGCAGTGCTAGGGGACTAGATAAGTACGAGCAGTACTTC. Residues: CSARGLDKYEQYF. The chain links TRBV20-1 to TRBJ2-7; 8 nucleotides line up with TRBD2. This CDR3 has 13 amino acids. Trimming removed 3 bases from V and 4 bases from J; junction bases left unmatched: 5. Germline CDR1 is DFQATT and CDR2 is SNEGSKA (reference sequence).

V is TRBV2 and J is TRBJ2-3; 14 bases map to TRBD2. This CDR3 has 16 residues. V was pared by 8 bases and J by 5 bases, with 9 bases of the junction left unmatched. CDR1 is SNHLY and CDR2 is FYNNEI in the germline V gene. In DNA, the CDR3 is TGTGCCAGCGACCCGGGACTAGCGGGAGCAATAGATACGCAGTATTTT. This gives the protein CASDPGLAGAIDTQYF.

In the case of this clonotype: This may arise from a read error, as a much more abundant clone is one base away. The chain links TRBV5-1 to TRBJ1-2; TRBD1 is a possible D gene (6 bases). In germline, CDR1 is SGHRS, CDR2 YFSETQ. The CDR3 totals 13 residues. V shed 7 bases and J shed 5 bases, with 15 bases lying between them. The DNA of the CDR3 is TGCGCCAGCTGCCGCTTAGGGGGGTATGGCTACACCTTC. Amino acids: CASCRLGGYGYTF.

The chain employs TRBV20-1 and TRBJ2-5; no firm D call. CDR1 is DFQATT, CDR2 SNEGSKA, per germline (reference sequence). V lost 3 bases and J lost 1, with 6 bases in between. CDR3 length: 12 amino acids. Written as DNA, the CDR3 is TGCAGTGCTAGTACAGTCCAAGAGACCCAGTACTTC. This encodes CSASTVQETQYF.

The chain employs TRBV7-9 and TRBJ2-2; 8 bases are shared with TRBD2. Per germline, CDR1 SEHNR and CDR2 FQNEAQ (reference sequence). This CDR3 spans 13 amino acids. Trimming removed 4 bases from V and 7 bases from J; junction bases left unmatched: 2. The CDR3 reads CASSSGTSGELFF. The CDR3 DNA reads TGTGCCAGCAGCTCTGGGACTAGCGGGGAGCTGTTTTTT.

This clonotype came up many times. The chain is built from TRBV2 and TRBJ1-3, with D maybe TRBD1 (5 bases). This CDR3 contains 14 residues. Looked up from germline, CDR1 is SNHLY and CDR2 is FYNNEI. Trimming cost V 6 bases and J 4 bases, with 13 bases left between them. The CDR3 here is CASSHGTGGNTIYF. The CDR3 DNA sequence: TGTGCCAGCAGCCATGGGACCGGGGGAAACACCATATATTTT.

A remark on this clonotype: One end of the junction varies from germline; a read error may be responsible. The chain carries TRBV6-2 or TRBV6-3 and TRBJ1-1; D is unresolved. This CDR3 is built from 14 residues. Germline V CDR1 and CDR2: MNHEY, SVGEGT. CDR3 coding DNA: TGTGCCAGCAGTCCGTCCCGATTTAACACTGAAGATTTCTTT. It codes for CASSPSRFNTEDFF.

The DNA of the CDR3 is TGTGCCACTCGGGGCCGGAACTATGGCTACACCTTC. As protein: CATRGRNYGYTF. The V gene is TRBV6-4, the J gene TRBJ1-2; a possible D gene is TRBD1 (5 bases). The germline gives CDR1 MRHNA, CDR2 SNTAGT. V lost 10 bases, J lost 2 bases, and 11 bases lay in between. This CDR3 is 12 amino acids long.

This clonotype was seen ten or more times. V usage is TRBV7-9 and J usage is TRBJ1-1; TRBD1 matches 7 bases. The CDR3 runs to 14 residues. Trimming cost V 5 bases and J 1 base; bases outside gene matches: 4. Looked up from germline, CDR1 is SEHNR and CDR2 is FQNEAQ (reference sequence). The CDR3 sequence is CASSPGTANTEAFF. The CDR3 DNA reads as TGTGCCAGCAGCCCCGGGACAGCGAACACTGAAGCTTTCTTT.

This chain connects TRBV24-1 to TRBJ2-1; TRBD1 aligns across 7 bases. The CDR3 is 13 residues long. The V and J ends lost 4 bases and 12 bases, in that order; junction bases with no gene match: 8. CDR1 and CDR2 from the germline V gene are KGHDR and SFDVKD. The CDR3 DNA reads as TGTGCCACCAGTGACCCTTACAGGGGTAGGCAGTTCTTC. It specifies CATSDPYRGRQFF.

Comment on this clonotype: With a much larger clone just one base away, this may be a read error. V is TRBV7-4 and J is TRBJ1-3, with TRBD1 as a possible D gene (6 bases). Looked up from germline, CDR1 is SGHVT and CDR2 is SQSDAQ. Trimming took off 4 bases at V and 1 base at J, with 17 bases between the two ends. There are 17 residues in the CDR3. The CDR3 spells CASSSGRGAISGNTIYF. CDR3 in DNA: TGTGCCAGCAGCTCCGGACGGGGGGCTATATCTGGAAACACCATATATTTT.

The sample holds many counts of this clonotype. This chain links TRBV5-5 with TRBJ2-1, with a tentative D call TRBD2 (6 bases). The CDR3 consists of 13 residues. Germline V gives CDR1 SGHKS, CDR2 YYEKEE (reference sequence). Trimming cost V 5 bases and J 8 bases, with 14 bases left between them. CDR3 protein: CASSPRDSYEQFF. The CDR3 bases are TGTGCCAGCAGTCCTCGGGACTCCTATGAGCAGTTCTTC.

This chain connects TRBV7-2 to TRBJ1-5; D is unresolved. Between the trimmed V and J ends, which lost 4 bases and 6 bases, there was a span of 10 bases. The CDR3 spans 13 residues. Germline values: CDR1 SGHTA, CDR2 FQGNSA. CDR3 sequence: CASSSQPGQPQHF. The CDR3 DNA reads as TGTGCCAGCAGCTCCCAACCGGGTCAGCCCCAGCATTTT.

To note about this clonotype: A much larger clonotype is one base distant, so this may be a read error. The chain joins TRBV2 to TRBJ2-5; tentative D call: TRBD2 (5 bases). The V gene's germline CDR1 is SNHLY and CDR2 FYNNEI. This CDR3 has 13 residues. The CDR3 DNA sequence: TGTGCCAGCAGTTTTGGGAGAATGGAGACCCATTACTTC. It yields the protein CASSFGRMETHYF. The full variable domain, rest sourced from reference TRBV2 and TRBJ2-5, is EPEVTQTPSHQVTQMGQEVILRCVPISNHLYFYWYRQILGQKVEFLVSFYNNEISEKSEIFDDQFSVERPDGSNFTLKIRSTKLEDSAMYFCASSFGRMETHYFGPGTRLLVL.

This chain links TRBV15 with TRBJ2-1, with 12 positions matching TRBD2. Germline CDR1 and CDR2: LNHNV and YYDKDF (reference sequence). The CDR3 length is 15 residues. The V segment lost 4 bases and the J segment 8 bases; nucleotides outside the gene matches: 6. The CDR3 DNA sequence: TGTGCCACCAGCATCGGGACTAGCGGGTTCGATGAGCAGTTCTTC. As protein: CATSIGTSGFDEQFF.

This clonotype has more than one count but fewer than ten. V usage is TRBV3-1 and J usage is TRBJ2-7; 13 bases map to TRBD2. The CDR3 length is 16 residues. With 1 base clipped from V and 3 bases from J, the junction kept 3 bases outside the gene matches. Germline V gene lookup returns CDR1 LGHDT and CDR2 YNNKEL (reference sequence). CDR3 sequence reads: CASSQGLAGGFYEQYF. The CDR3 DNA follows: TGTGCCAGCAGCCAAGGACTAGCGGGAGGATTCTACGAGCAGTACTTC.

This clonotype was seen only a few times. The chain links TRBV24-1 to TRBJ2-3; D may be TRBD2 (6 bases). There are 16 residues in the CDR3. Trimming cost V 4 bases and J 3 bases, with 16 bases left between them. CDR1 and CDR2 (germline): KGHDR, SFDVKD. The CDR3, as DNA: TGTGCCACCAGTGAGGGGAGACTAGTCAGGACAGATACGCAGTATTTT. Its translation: CATSEGRLVRTDTQYF.

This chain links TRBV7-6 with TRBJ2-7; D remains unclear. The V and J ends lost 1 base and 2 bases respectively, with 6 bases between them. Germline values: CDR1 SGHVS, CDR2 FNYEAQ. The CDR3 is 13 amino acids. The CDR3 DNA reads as TGTGCCAGCAGCTTAGACGAGACCTACGAGCAGTACTTC. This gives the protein CASSLDETYEQYF.

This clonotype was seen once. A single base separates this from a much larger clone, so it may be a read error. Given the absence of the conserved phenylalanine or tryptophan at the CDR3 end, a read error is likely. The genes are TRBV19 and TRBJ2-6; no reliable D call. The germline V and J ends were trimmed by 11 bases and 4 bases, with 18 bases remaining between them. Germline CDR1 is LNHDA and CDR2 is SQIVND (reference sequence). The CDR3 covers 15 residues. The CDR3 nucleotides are TGTGCCTGGAGTGTCCCCGGGCTCGGGGCCAACGTCCTGACTCTC. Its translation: CAWSVPGLGANVLTL.

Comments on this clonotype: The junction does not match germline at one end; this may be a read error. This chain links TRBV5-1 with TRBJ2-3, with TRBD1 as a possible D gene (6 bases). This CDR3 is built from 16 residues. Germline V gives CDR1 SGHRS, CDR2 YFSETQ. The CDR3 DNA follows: TGTGCCAGCAGCTTTATGGGGGCGGCTAGCACAGATACGCAGTATTTT. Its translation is CASSFMGAASTDTQYF.

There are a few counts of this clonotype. CDR3 sequence reads: CASSLGGSGQTQYF. The CDR3 DNA sequence: TGTGCCAGCAGTCTAGGTGGGAGCGGACAGACCCAGTACTTC. The chain links TRBV6-1 to TRBJ2-5, with TRBD2 as a possible D gene (5 bases). This CDR3 spans 14 amino acids. Trimming cost V 5 bases and J 6 bases, with 16 bases left between them. Germline assignment: CDR1 MNHNS and CDR2 SASEGT.